The present T cell receptor beta chain was sequenced within a study of cytomegalovirus exposure and HLA in healthy donors. Profiling relied on immunoSEQ multiplex PCR, and the TCRdb table lists in-frame clones only, not all of them. This table has 150,000 to 200,000 clones, about 82% appearing once. Germline lookup yields CDR1 SGHRS and CDR2 YFSETQ. The junction had 8 bases not matched to a gene; V was cut back by 4 bases and J by 0 bases. The CDR3 length is 16 residues. This TCR derives from a woman aged 18-30 years in good health and CMV-seronegative. The sample consisted of PBMCs. This chain joins TRBV5-1 and TRBJ2-7, with TRBD1 matching 9 bases. The CDR3 nucleotides read TGCGCCAGCAGCGCCGCGACAGGGGGAAGCTCCTACGAGCAGTACTTC. This translates into CASSAATGGSSYEQYF.